This T cell receptor beta chain comes out of a study of T cells in Graves' hyperthyroidism and ophthalmopathy. Patients were aged 18 to 65, had disease duration under 2 months, and had newly diagnosed hyperthyroidism. Lactation, pregnancy, other autoimmune disease or uncontrolled infection excluded patients. Regarding the study as a whole: The model anticipated ophthalmopathy a median around six months pre-onset. Separation of ophthalmopathy from stable hyperthyroidism was achieved by a 13 V-J model.

Germline CDR1 is KGHSH and CDR2 is LQKENI. Trimming stripped 0 bases from V and 1 base from J, with 10 bases between. This CDR3 has 16 amino acids. There are a few counts of this clonotype. The antigen remains undetermined. RNA transcripts yielded amplified TCR beta CDR3 regions. With the HTBI primer set, the TCR CDR3 went through a first round of RT-PCR. TCRdb reprocessed the multiplex PCR reads via MiXCR and lists one record per CDR3 protein. In the table there are fewer than 550,000 distinct CDR3 sequences, 15% to 17% of which are singletons. The sample was blood. The receptor was derived from a woman aged 18-35 years with Graves' hyperthyroidism. This chain joins TRBV18 and TRBJ2-4; D unresolved. The CDR3 nucleotides read TGTGCCAGCTCACCACCCCCGGGTCTGGCCAAAAACATTCAGTACTTC. Translated: CASSPPPGLAKNIQYF.